This T cell receptor (beta chain) emerged from a study of blood T cell repertoires in COVID-19. The wider study: COVID-19 samples from acute and convalescent phases originated in the United States, Italy and Spain. T cells, B-cell-depleted T cells, or PBMCs provided the cDNA or gDNA that served as material.

The CDR3 extends over 15 amino acids. Trimming cost V 5 bases and J 2 bases, with 15 bases left between them. CDR1 and CDR2 from the germline V gene are SGHVS and FQNEAQ. Original handling: How many nucleated cells were present was estimated from reference gene primer amplification. Generated by immunoSEQ multiplex PCR, the TCRdb table keeps only in-frame clones and is missing some. That table is the source of V, J and clone size, and D and trimming were worked out from the DNA. The data hold about 170,000 clones, with 65% to 85% observed a single time. Sequencing was done on a sample of peripheral blood. This sequence joins TRBV7-8 and TRBJ1-2; D gene ambiguous. The source of this sequence is a man between 65 and 80 years old with active or convalescent COVID-19. CDR3 bases: TGTGCCAGCAGCCCCCGGGGTCTCTTAAACTATGGCTACACCTTC. The encoded protein is CASSPRGLLNYGYTF.